The clone carrying this TCR beta chain was detected ten times or more. Unique molecular identifiers tagged the TCRbeta library. TCRdb reprocessed the PCR reads via MiXCR and lists one record per CDR3 protein. The sample carries roughly 220,000 distinct CDR3 sequences, around 11% recorded once. The data were obtained in a study of T-cell reconstitution after alpha-beta-depleted transplantation in children. The specimen comprised PBMCs from the stem cell graft donor, sampled from the stem cell graft. The source is a human donor who donated a stem cell graft to a child with acute lymphoblastic leukemia.

The CDR3 region is CASSSDGASTDTQYF. CDR3 nucleotide sequence: TGTGCCAGCAGCTCGGACGGAGCTAGCACAGATACGCAGTATTTT. The chain uses TRBV7-2 and TRBJ2-3; D uncertain. Per the germline V gene, CDR1 is SGHTA and CDR2 is FQGNSA. The CDR3 runs 15 residues. V dropped 4 bases and J dropped 0 bases, with 11 bases sitting between them.